The next 24 T cell receptor beta chains were all read from a single sample in a study of T cell changes during pregnancy in multiple sclerosis (dated by TCRdb to between 2018 and 2021). The library was generated by the immunoSEQ multiplex PCR assay. Drawn from immuneACCESS, this table holds only the in-frame rearrangements with V and J called that TCRdb kept. Clones are partly lost; checked studies trace under half to an unresolved V gene and leave the rest unexplained. This sample is represented by about 100,000 clones; almost 95% of them were singletons. Approximately 1% of the sample comes from the top ten. The specimen was peripheral blood, collected before pregnancy. The receptors come from a female donor with multiple sclerosis, enrolled in a pregnancy study.

Concerning this clone: This specimen includes other DNA sequences encoding the same CDR3. The chain's CDR3 is CASSLNRGGYTF. The CDR3 DNA reads TGTGCCAGTAGCCTAAACAGGGGTGGCTACACCTTC. The chain combines TRBV19 with TRBJ1-2; TRBD1 matches 7 bases. With 6 bases clipped from V and 7 bases from J, the junction kept 5 bases outside the gene matches. Germline CDR1 LNHDA, CDR2 SQIVND (reference sequence). The CDR3 length is 12 residues.

The chain employs TRBV2 and TRBJ2-7; a weak D match, TRBD1 (5 bases). The V gene lost 3 bases and the J gene lost 10 bases, with 7 bases spanning the gap. The CDR3 runs 10 residues. Germline V gives CDR1 SNHLY, CDR2 FYNNEI. This CDR3 reads CASSDQGQYF. The DNA of the CDR3 is TGTGCCAGCAGTGATCAGGGACAGTACTTC.

This clone has a single count. The chain uses TRBV7-9 and TRBJ2-3; a weak D match, TRBD2 (6 bases). This CDR3 has 15 residues. Trimming pared 1 base from V and 0 bases from J, leaving 8 bases between. CDR1 and CDR2 (germline): SEHNR, FQNEAQ (reference sequence). The CDR3 nucleotides read TGTGCCAGCAGCTTAGTGGGACTCAGCACAGATACGCAGTATTTT. This translates into CASSLVGLSTDTQYF.

The chain uses TRBV5-6 and TRBJ1-4, with 11 bases that match TRBD1. Trimming took 4 bases from V and 10 from J; bases not matched to a gene: 6. The CDR3 totals 14 residues. Per the germline V gene, CDR1 is SGHDT and CDR2 is YYEEEE. The CDR3 DNA is TGTGCCAGCAGCAGCGGGACAGGGGGGGGAAAACTGTTTTTT. Translated, it gives CASSSGTGGGKLFF.

This sequence joins TRBV10-3 and TRBJ2-5; D is perhaps TRBD1 (5 bases). Between the trimmed V and J ends, which lost 6 bases and 2 bases, there was a span of 13 bases. CDR1 and CDR2 (germline): ENHRY, SYGVKD. The CDR3 has 14 amino acids. The CDR3 protein is CAISGQTDQETQYF. The CDR3 nucleotides read TGTGCCATCAGCGGTCAGACAGATCAAGAGACCCAGTACTTC.

V is TRBV6-5 and J is TRBJ1-2; no clear D gene. Germline V CDR1 and CDR2: MNHEY, SVGAGI. V lost 4 bases and J lost 7, with 19 bases in between. The CDR3 is made up of 15 amino acids. CDR3 amino acids: CASSSPGSAFSGYTF. The CDR3 coding sequence is TGTGCCAGCAGTTCCCCGGGGTCGGCATTCAGTGGCTACACCTTC.

The rearrangement links TRBV7-2 to TRBJ1-3, with D possibly being TRBD1 (6 bases). Deletions cut 4 bases from V and 0 bases from J, with 13 bases between. This CDR3 comprises 16 residues. The germline CDR1 and CDR2 sequences are SGHTA and FQGNSA. The CDR3 reads CASSWQGTVSGNTIYF. In DNA form, the CDR3 reads TGTGCCAGCAGCTGGCAGGGGACCGTCTCTGGAAACACCATATATTTT.

The chain has TRBV2 and TRBJ1-3, with D maybe TRBD1 (6 bases). The CDR3 runs 14 residues. Per germline, CDR1 SNHLY and CDR2 FYNNEI. Trimming removed 6 bases at V and 2 bases at J, with 11 bases between. In nucleotides, the CDR3 is TGTGCCAGCAGCGAGACAGGCCCTGGAAACACCATATATTTT. Protein product: CASSETGPGNTIYF. Variable domain in full (rest from reference TRBV2 and TRBJ1-3): EPEVTQTPSHQVTQMGQEVILRCVPISNHLYFYWYRQILGQKVEFLVSFYNNEISEKSEIFDDQFSVERPDGSNFTLKIRSTKLEDSAMYFCASSETGPGNTIYFGEGSWLTVV.

This chain connects TRBV7-9 to TRBJ1-4; D is unresolved. Trimming left V 3 bases short and J 2 bases short, with 7 bases between. The CDR3 is made up of 14 amino acids. Per germline, CDR1 SEHNR and CDR2 FQNEAQ (reference sequence). The CDR3 sequence is CASSFTITNEKLFF. CDR3 nucleotide sequence: TGTGCCAGCAGCTTCACTATTACTAATGAAAAACTGTTTTTT.

This rearrangement joins TRBV7-2 to TRBJ2-2, with 10 bases aligning to TRBD2. The CDR3 runs to 16 residues. J gave up 9 bases and V 5 bases, and 12 bases lay outside the gene matches. CDR1 SGHTA and CDR2 FQGNSA come from the germline V gene. The CDR3 DNA reads TGTGCCAGCAGCCGCCTTAGCGGGGGGCCTGGGAGGGAGCTGTTTTTT. This translates into CASSRLSGGPGRELFF.

In DNA, the CDR3 is TGCGCCAGCAGCTTACGGTCAAGCTCCTACGAGCAGTACTTC. It specifies CASSLRSSSYEQYF. This chain links TRBV5-1 with TRBJ2-7; unclear D gene. CDR3 size: 14 residues. The V gene's germline CDR1 is SGHRS and CDR2 YFSETQ. V was clipped by 2 bases and J by 0 bases, with 9 bases between them.

The rearrangement links TRBV2 to TRBJ2-2; D might be TRBD2 (6 bases). The V end lost 1 base, the J end lost 5 bases, and 11 bases lay between the germline ends. The V gene's germline CDR1 is SNHLY and CDR2 FYNNEI. This CDR3 has 15 amino acids. For the CDR3, the DNA is TGTGCCAGCAGTGAAGGGCTAGCGAGGACCGGGGAGCTGTTTTTT. As protein: CASSEGLARTGELFF.

This clone occurred once. This chain connects TRBV9 to TRBJ2-3; 10 nucleotides line up with TRBD2. The CDR3 contains 15 residues. Germline loops: CDR1 SGDLS, CDR2 YYNGEE. J was trimmed by 4 bases and V by 0 bases; bases with no gene match: 2. The CDR3 nucleotides read TGTGCCAGCAGCGTAGGTAGCGGGAGGCCAGATACGCAGTATTTT. This sequence encodes CASSVGSGRPDTQYF.

The J gene is TRBJ2-7, the V gene TRBV14, with 7 positions matching TRBD1. Germline values: CDR1 SGHDN, CDR2 FVKESK. The CDR3 totals 13 residues. V was clipped by 4 bases and J by 6 bases; unmatched bases: 6. Written as DNA, the CDR3 is TGTGCCAGCAGCCTACCCTCAGGGGGCGAGCAGTACTTC. Its translation is CASSLPSGGEQYF.

The V and J genes are TRBV18 and TRBJ2-3, with D hard to call. Germline-derived CDR1 and CDR2 are KGHSH and LQKENI. The V end lost 3 bases, the J end lost 6 bases, and 7 bases lay between the germline ends. The CDR3 totals 12 residues. The CDR3 DNA is TGTGCCAGCTCACCCTCTTCGGATACGCAGTATTTT. Translated: CASSPSSDTQYF.

In its sample, this clone was seen once. This chain connects TRBV7-8 to TRBJ2-7; 7 nucleotides agree with TRBD2. The junction had 6 bases not matched to a gene; V was cut back by 1 base and J by 6 bases. Germline values: CDR1 SGHVS, CDR2 FQNEAQ. The CDR3 has 14 residues. The CDR3 protein is CASSLVPTSSEQYF. As DNA, the CDR3 is TGTGCCAGCAGCTTAGTGCCGACTAGCTCCGAGCAGTACTTC.

The rearrangement uses TRBV5-4 and TRBJ2-3; D unresolved. The CDR3 extends over 13 amino acids. Deletions cut 4 bases from V and 6 bases from J, with 12 bases between. Germline V CDR1 and CDR2: SGHNT, YYREEE (reference sequence). CDR3: CASSLNSVDTQYF. CDR3 nucleotide sequence: TGTGCCAGCAGCCTGAACTCCGTGGATACGCAGTATTTT.

The J gene is TRBJ2-7, the V gene TRBV6-5; unclear D gene. The CDR3 is 11 residues long. The V and J ends lost 6 bases and 3 bases respectively, with 6 bases between them. CDR1 is MNHEY, CDR2 SVGAGI, per germline. CDR3 DNA sequence: TGTGCCAGCAGCTCCCTCTACGAGCAGTACTTC. It translates to CASSSLYEQYF.

The chain couples TRBV2 to TRBJ2-3; D is possibly TRBD2 (6 bases). V was shortened by 9 bases and J by 6 bases, with 19 bases between the two germline ends. This CDR3 contains 14 residues. Per the germline V gene, CDR1 is SNHLY and CDR2 is FYNNEI. In nucleotides, the CDR3 is TGTGCCAGAAACTCGGGACTCAACACCGATACGCAGTATTTT. Protein: CARNSGLNTDTQYF.

Comments on this clone: At one end the junction does not follow the germline gene, possibly because of a read error. This sequence joins TRBV7-9 and TRBJ2-4; 9 nucleotides align to TRBD1. Germline CDR1 and CDR2: SEHNR and FQNEAQ (reference sequence). This CDR3 region has 13 residues. The CDR3 sequence is CASSPIEGTGMGF. The CDR3 DNA is TGTGCCAGCAGCCCAATCGAGGGGACAGGGATGGGCTTC.

The V call is TRBV30, the J call TRBJ1-1; no clear D. V lost 4 bases, J lost 1 base, and 7 bases lay in between. Germline CDR1 and CDR2: GTSNPN and SVGIG (reference sequence). The CDR3 consists of 12 residues. The chain's CDR3 is CAWTPGNTEAFF. DNA for the CDR3: TGTGCCTGGACCCCGGGGAACACTGAAGCTTTCTTT.

This chain uses TRBV5-1 with TRBJ2-1; 12 bases agree with TRBD1. CDR1 SGHRS and CDR2 YFSETQ come from the germline V gene. CDR3 size: 15 residues. Trimming took 5 bases from V and 7 from J; bases not matched to a gene: 7. The CDR3 region is CASRNGTGGPNEQFF. The CDR3 DNA reads as TGCGCCAGCAGGAACGGGACAGGGGGCCCAAATGAGCAGTTCTTC.

CDR3 region: CASSPGTGGETQYF. The DNA for the CDR3 is TGTGCCAGCTCACCAGGGACAGGGGGCGAGACCCAGTACTTC. This sequence joins TRBV18 and TRBJ2-5, with 12 bases aligning to TRBD1. Per germline, CDR1 KGHSH and CDR2 LQKENI. After removal of 2 bases from V and 5 bases from J, the junction contained 0 bases not matched to a gene. The CDR3 runs to 14 residues.

This chain links TRBV30 with TRBJ1-4; D is unresolved. The germline CDR1 and CDR2 sequences are GTSNPN and SVGIG (reference sequence). This CDR3 region has 14 residues. Trimming took off 0 bases at V and 5 bases at J, with 10 bases between the two ends. The chain's CDR3 is CAWSVRGGNEKLFF. For the CDR3, the DNA is TGTGCCTGGAGTGTACGGGGAGGGAATGAAAAACTGTTTTTT.